Only a few counts were recorded for the clone carrying this T cell receptor (beta chain). Antigen specificity is unknown. Expressed TCRB transcripts were sequenced because the isolated RNA had all been reverse transcribed beforehand. Generated by immunoSEQ multiplex PCR, the TCRdb table keeps only in-frame clones and is missing some. The sample records about 370,000 clones, around 10% being singletons. The germline gives CDR1 MNHNY, CDR2 SVGAGI (reference sequence). Trimming took off 5 bases at V and 7 bases at J, with 21 bases between the two ends. CDR3 size: 15 residues. Populations isolated by sorting all had purity greater than 95%. The data are from a study of beta chain features in type 1 diabetes. In the study overall: Cell yields, age and gender were similar between patients and healthy donors. The study's findings and limits: A moderate, significant TCRB CDR3 shortening appeared in type 1 diabetes across four CD4+ subsets. VDJ junctions from type 1 diabetes patients carried fewer insertions and larger deletions. Patients and controls would share equally any PCR tilt toward shorter templates.

This TCR was sampled from a man younger than 45 with type 1 diabetes. The sequencing input was central memory CD4+ T cells from blood. The V and J genes are TRBV6-6 and TRBJ2-7; D unresolved. The CDR3 loop is CASSRIPRAPFEQYF. The DNA for the CDR3 is TGTGCCAGCAGTCGAATACCTCGAGCTCCTTTTGAGCAGTACTTC.